This T cell receptor beta chain originates from a study of cytomegalovirus exposure and HLA in healthy donors. About the study: In a previous analysis, 100 million to 140 million unique TCR beta sequences were found from 150 million to 200 million T cells.

The PCR employed 60 Vbeta primers together with 13 Jbeta primers. Using immunoSEQ multiplex PCR, the repertoire was profiled, and TCRdb retains in-frame clones only, with some absent. The sample includes 75,000 to 95,000 clones, about four fifths seen only once; the top ten take around 6%. Sequencing was carried out using PBMCs. This TCR was sampled from a woman aged 18-29 years in good health and CMV-seropositive.

CDR3 sequence reads: CASSPRDRPNEQFF. The CDR3 bases are TGTGCCAGCTCACCTCGGGACAGGCCCAATGAGCAGTTCTTC. This rearrangement joins TRBV18 to TRBJ2-1; 8 bases line up with TRBD1. V lost 3 bases to trimming and J lost 6 bases; unmatched junction nucleotides: 4. CDR3 length: 14 residues. Germline lookup yields CDR1 KGHSH and CDR2 LQKENI.